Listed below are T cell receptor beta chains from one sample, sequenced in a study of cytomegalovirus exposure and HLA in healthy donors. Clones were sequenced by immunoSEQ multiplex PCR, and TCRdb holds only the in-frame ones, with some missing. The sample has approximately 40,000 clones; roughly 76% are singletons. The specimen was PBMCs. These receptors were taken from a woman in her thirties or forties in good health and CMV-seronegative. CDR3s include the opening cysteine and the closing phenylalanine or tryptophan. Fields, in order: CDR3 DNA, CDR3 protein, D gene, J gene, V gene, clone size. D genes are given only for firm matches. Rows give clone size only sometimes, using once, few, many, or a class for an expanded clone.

TGTGCCAGCTCGGAGGGACAGCCTGAAGCTTTCTTT | CASSEGQPEAFF | TRBD1 | TRBJ1-1 | TRBV18 | few
TGTGCCAGCAGGACCGGGACAGGCTTCAGAGATACGCAGTATTTT | CASRTGTGFRDTQYF | TRBD1 | TRBJ2-3 | TRBV6-5 | .
TGTGCCAGCGGGACTAGCGAGCAAGAGACCCAGTACTTC | CASGTSEQETQYF | TRBD2 | TRBJ2-5 | TRBV2 | .
TGCGCCAGCAAGGGGACTGAAAGTGCCACCGGGGAGCTGTTTTTT | CASKGTESATGELFF | . | TRBJ2-2 | TRBV10-1 | .
TGTGCCAGCAGTGGAGACATAAAAGGCTACACCTTC | CASSGDIKGYTF | . | TRBJ1-2 | TRBV25-1 | .
TGCGCCAGCAGCCAAGACGAGCGGGGGGGTTTCGATGAGCAGTTCTTC | CASSQDERGGFDEQFF | TRBD2 | TRBJ2-1 | TRBV4-3 | few
TGTGCCAGCACTCTACCAGGGGTAGCGGGGGGGACCTACGAGCAGTACTTC | CASTLPGVAGGTYEQYF | TRBD2 | TRBJ2-7 | TRBV5-5 | .
TGTGCCAGCTCTCTTGGACAGGACCGATACAATGAGCAGTTCTTC | CASSLGQDRYNEQFF | TRBD1 | TRBJ2-1 | TRBV18 | .
TGTGCCAGCAGCCAGCGGGAGTGGAACACTGAAGCTTTCTTT | CASSQREWNTEAFF | . | TRBJ1-1 | TRBV7-9 | .
TGTGCCAGCAGCGTAGGAGGGGGGGGGACAGGGAGAAATGGCTACACCTTC | CASSVGGGGTGRNGYTF | TRBD1 | TRBJ1-2 | TRBV9 | .
TGCGCCAGCAGCTTGGGGTCAGCCTACAATGAGCAGTTCTTC | CASSLGSAYNEQFF | . | TRBJ2-1 | TRBV5-1 | .
TGTGCCAGCTCACCAGGGGCAGGACCTGACTCCTACGAGCAGTACTTC | CASSPGAGPDSYEQYF | . | TRBJ2-7 | TRBV18 | .
TGTGCCAGCAGTGGAGGTTTAGGAACTATCCAAGAGACCCAGTACTTC | CASSGGLGTIQETQYF | . | TRBJ2-5 | TRBV2 | .
TGCGCCAGCAGCCAGGGGACAGGAGCAAATTCACCCCTCCACTTT | CASSQGTGANSPLHF | TRBD1 | TRBJ1-6 | TRBV4-3 | .
TGTGCCAGCAGCTTGGGCCAGTCCGATACGCAGTATTTT | CASSLGQSDTQYF | . | TRBJ2-3 | TRBV5-8 | .
TGTGCTAGCAGCTTCCTTAGCAGGGGGCGAGCTTTCTTT | CASSFLSRGRAFF | TRBD1 | TRBJ1-1 | TRBV7-7 | .
TGCGCCAGCAGCTCCACAGGGTTCTATGGCTACACCTTC | CASSSTGFYGYTF | . | TRBJ1-2 | TRBV5-1 | .
TGTGCCAGCAGCTTAGTGTATTCGGGGACCGGGGAGCTGTTTTTT | CASSLVYSGTGELFF | . | TRBJ2-2 | TRBV7-2 | .
TGTGCCACCAGCAAAGGACAAGTTGAAGACGAGCAGTACTTC | CATSKGQVEDEQYF | . | TRBJ2-7 | TRBV15 | .
TGTGCCAGCAGTTTCGCCGGGACAGAAGCTTTCTTT | CASSFAGTEAFF | . | TRBJ1-1 | TRBV28 | .
TGTGCCAGCACTCCCCGAGGCGCTAGCGGCTACGAGCAGTACTTC | CASTPRGASGYEQYF | TRBD2 | TRBJ2-7 | TRBV27 | .
TGTGCCACCAGCAGAGATCTGACAGGGTTCAATCAGCCCCAGCATTTT | CATSRDLTGFNQPQHF | TRBD1 | TRBJ1-5 | TRBV15 | .
TGTGCCAGCAGCTTAACGAACCGAGGGGGCGAGACCCAGTACTTC | CASSLTNRGGETQYF | TRBD1 | TRBJ2-5 | TRBV7-9 | .
TGCAGTGCTACTCTGAGGGAGACCCAGTACTTC | CSATLRETQYF | . | TRBJ2-5 | TRBV20-1 | .
TGTGCCAGCAGTTACTCGTCAGGGAGGAATTCACCCCTCCACTTT | CASSYSSGRNSPLHF | . | TRBJ1-6 | TRBV6-5 | .
TGTGCCAGCAGACGGGGCACGGGAGGGGAAAAACTGTTTTTT | CASRRGTGGEKLFF | . | TRBJ1-4 | TRBV27 | .